This entry lists 23 T cell receptor beta chains sequenced from one sample in a study of Ad26.COV2.S vaccination and SARS-CoV-2 variants (dated by TCRdb to 2020 to 2022). The library was built by means of the immunoSEQ multiplex PCR assay. What TCRdb holds here is the immuneACCESS table cut down to in-frame rearrangements. Part of the clones is not present; checked against another copy, under half of the missing clones reflect an unresolved V gene, and the others are unexplained. The sample records about 440,000 clones, around 88% of which are singletons. The leading ten clones occupy about 13% of the sample. The sample's treatment or condition label, decoded: roughly 19 received Ad26.COV2.S at low or high dose, single or two shots; several received placebo; per-sample allocation not given. For vaccine and placebo recipients, repertoires were sequenced using samples collected on day 63 after the first injection.

Sample: peripheral blood, taken in a trial of Ad26.COV2.S vaccine versus placebo. The receptors originated from a person between 18 and 59 years old who received the Ad26.COV2.S COVID-19 vaccine or a placebo.

This chain links TRBV11-1 with TRBJ1-1; D is undetermined. The CDR3 is 16 residues long. Germline lookup yields CDR1 SGHAT and CDR2 FQDESV (reference sequence). Trimming removed 1 base from V and 4 bases from J, with 16 bases in between. Written as DNA, the CDR3 is TGTGCCAGCAGCTTAGTATCTGGGGTATCTAGCACTGAAGCTTTCTTT. Its translation: CASSLVSGVSSTEAFF.

This chain links TRBV2 with TRBJ2-6, with D unclear. The CDR3 spans 15 residues. Germline lookup yields CDR1 SNHLY and CDR2 FYNNEI. With 6 bases removed from V and 1 base from J, the gap between germline ends came to 10 bases. In DNA, the CDR3 is TGTGCCAGCAGGAACATGCGTTCTGGGGCCAACGTCCTGACTTTC. Protein sequence: CASRNMRSGANVLTF. Combining the CDR3 with reference TRBV2 and TRBJ2-6 gives the whole variable domain EPEVTQTPSHQVTQMGQEVILRCVPISNHLYFYWYRQILGQKVEFLVSFYNNEISEKSEIFDDQFSVERPDGSNFTLKIRSTKLEDSAMYFCASRNMRSGANVLTFGAGSRLTVL.

The chain employs TRBV4-2 and TRBJ2-2; 12 nucleotides agree with TRBD2. Germline V lookup: CDR1 LGHNA, CDR2 YNFKEQ. V was clipped by 1 base and J by 5 bases; unmatched bases: 2. The CDR3 totals 16 residues. CDR3 sequence reads: CASSQGLAGVTGELFF. DNA of the CDR3: TGTGCCAGCAGCCAAGGACTAGCGGGAGTTACCGGGGAGCTGTTTTTT.

V and J are TRBV27 and TRBJ1-2; D perhaps matches TRBD1 (5 bases). Germline lookup yields CDR1 MNHEY and CDR2 SMNVEV (reference sequence). Trimming removed 0 bases from V and 6 bases from J, with 11 bases in between. CDR3 length equals 14 residues. The CDR3 nucleotides read TGTGCCAGCAGTTTATCGGGGCCAATAAATGGCTACACCTTC. Protein product: CASSLSGPINGYTF.

This clone was picked up one time. The chain joins TRBV28 to TRBJ1-2; 9 bases map to TRBD1. From germline, CDR1 is MDHEN and CDR2 SYDVKM. The CDR3 is 14 residues long. V shed 5 bases and J 4 bases; nucleotides not matched to a gene: 5. CDR3 sequence reads: CASSPTGGGYGYTF. The CDR3 DNA is TGTGCCAGCAGTCCAACAGGGGGCGGCTATGGCTACACCTTC.

This clone has a handful of counts. The chain recombines TRBV5-4 with TRBJ2-6; no definite D call. V lost 0 bases and J lost 1, with 8 bases in between. Germline assignment: CDR1 SGHNT and CDR2 YYREEE (reference sequence). This CDR3 is built from 16 residues. As DNA, the CDR3 is TGTGCCAGCAGCTTGGGGGATCTGTCTGGGGCCAACGTCCTGACTTTC. Amino acid sequence: CASSLGDLSGANVLTF.

This clone was observed a few times. This sequence joins TRBV10-3 and TRBJ1-5; D call uncertain. The V gene lost 0 bases and the J gene lost 5 bases, with 8 bases spanning the gap. Germline values: CDR1 ENHRY, CDR2 SYGVKD. The CDR3 length is 14 residues. CDR3: CAISESRPDQPQHF. The CDR3 DNA reads TGTGCCATCAGTGAGTCAAGGCCCGATCAGCCCCAGCATTTT.

V and J are TRBV7-2 and TRBJ1-2, with D perhaps TRBD1 (5 bases). With 4 bases removed from V and 2 bases from J, the gap between germline ends came to 8 bases. The CDR3 contains 13 residues. Germline V CDR1 and CDR2: SGHTA, FQGNSA. CDR3 loop: CASSSSGNYGYTF. CDR3 in DNA: TGTGCCAGCAGCTCTTCAGGGAACTATGGCTACACCTTC.

This chain connects TRBV18 to TRBJ1-5, with D hard to call. The CDR3 extends over 12 amino acids. V lost 5 bases and J 0 bases, leaving 2 bases between the germline ends. Per germline, CDR1 KGHSH and CDR2 LQKENI. CDR3 protein: CASSGSNQPQHF. The DNA of the CDR3 is TGTGCCAGCTCAGGTAGCAATCAGCCCCAGCATTTT.

The V and J genes are TRBV27 and TRBJ1-5, with D possibly being TRBD1 (5 bases). The CDR3 loop spans 15 amino acids. With 6 bases removed from V and 4 bases from J, the gap between germline ends came to 16 bases. Germline V gives CDR1 MNHEY, CDR2 SMNVEV (reference sequence). CDR3 sequence (DNA): TGTGCCAGCAGCGCTATAGGGACGGGAAATCAGCCCCAGCATTTT. This encodes CASSAIGTGNQPQHF.

The chain is built from TRBV9 and TRBJ2-3, with 11 nucleotides matching TRBD2. Germline assignment: CDR1 SGDLS and CDR2 YYNGEE. The CDR3 is made up of 15 amino acids. Unmatched junction bases numbered 5, after V lost 3 bases and J lost 5 bases. CDR3 loop: CASSAQTSGVDTQYF. CDR3 nucleotide sequence: TGTGCCAGCAGCGCGCAGACTAGCGGGGTAGATACGCAGTATTTT.

The chain employs TRBV5-4 and TRBJ1-4; no definite D call. The CDR3 covers 13 residues. Looked up from germline, CDR1 is SGHNT and CDR2 is YYREEE (reference sequence). V shed 1 base and J shed 8 bases, with 9 bases lying between them. This chain's CDR3 is CASSLSPEEKLFF. Written as DNA, the CDR3 is TGTGCCAGCAGCTTGAGCCCAGAGGAAAAACTGTTTTTT.

The chain uses TRBV9 and TRBJ2-3; D may be TRBD1 (6 bases). The CDR3 extends over 17 amino acids. Germline assignment: CDR1 SGDLS and CDR2 YYNGEE. The V gene lost 0 bases and the J gene lost 2 bases, with 16 bases spanning the gap. CDR3 sequence: CASSVATGPGDTDTQYF. Here the CDR3 DNA reads TGTGCCAGCAGCGTAGCTACTGGGCCAGGGGACACAGATACGCAGTATTTT. Using reference TRBV9 and TRBJ2-3 for the parts outside the CDR3, the full variable domain is DSGVTQTPKHLITATGQRVTLRCSPRSGDLSVYWYQQSLDQGLQFLIQYYNGEERAKGNILERFSAQQFPDLHSELNLSSLELGDSALYFCASSVATGPGDTDTQYFGPGTRLTVL.

The chain carries TRBV5-1 and TRBJ2-3; tentatively, D is TRBD2 (6 bases). This CDR3 spans 14 amino acids. Trimming removed 7 bases from V and 2 bases from J, with 14 bases in between. Germline CDR1 is SGHRS and CDR2 is YFSETQ. The DNA for the CDR3 is TGCGCCAGCGCTCCCGGGGGTTACACAGATACGCAGTATTTT. Translated, it gives CASAPGGYTDTQYF.

This clone has just one count. The J gene is TRBJ2-6, the V gene TRBV11-2; D is ambiguous. There are 14 residues in the CDR3. V lost 5 bases and J lost 4, with 9 bases in between. Germline lookup yields CDR1 SGHAT and CDR2 FQNNGV. In DNA, the CDR3 is TGTGCCAGCAGCGCTCTCTGGGGGGCCAACGTCCTGACTTTC. It translates to CASSALWGANVLTF.

This clone was detected only a few times. This rearrangement joins TRBV6-5 to TRBJ2-7, with D unresolved. V shed 3 bases and J shed 4 bases, with 4 bases lying between them. The CDR3 consists of 11 residues. CDR1 MNHEY and CDR2 SVGAGI come from the germline V gene. Here the CDR3 reads CASSYMYEQYF. The CDR3 nucleotides are TGTGCCAGCAGTTATATGTACGAGCAGTACTTC.

The chain is built from TRBV9 and TRBJ2-3; TRBD2 is a possible D gene (6 bases). Per germline, CDR1 SGDLS and CDR2 YYNGEE. Between the trimmed V and J ends, which lost 4 bases and 10 bases, there was a span of 13 bases. The CDR3 spans 12 residues. The CDR3 is CASSIRRDAQYF. Here the CDR3 DNA reads TGTGCCAGCAGCATTAGGAGGGATGCGCAGTATTTT.

This chain joins TRBV10-3 and TRBJ2-7, with no clear D. Between the trimmed V and J ends, which lost 2 bases and 0 bases, there was a span of 5 bases. This CDR3 is built from 13 residues. Germline lookup yields CDR1 ENHRY and CDR2 SYGVKD. The CDR3 reads CAISEGLSYEQYF. The CDR3 DNA is TGTGCCATCAGTGAGGGCCTCTCCTACGAGCAGTACTTC.

In this sample, this clone turned up once. The chain carries TRBV27 and TRBJ2-1; 13 bases are shared with TRBD2. J gave up 6 bases and V 6 bases, and 5 bases lay outside the gene matches. Germline loops: CDR1 MNHEY, CDR2 SMNVEV (reference sequence). This CDR3 has 15 residues. The CDR3 protein is CASRMGLAGLNEQFF. The CDR3 bases are TGTGCCAGCAGAATGGGACTAGCGGGACTCAATGAGCAGTTCTTC.

This clone came up once. This rearrangement joins TRBV4-1 to TRBJ2-3; D may correspond to TRBD1 or TRBD2 (5 bases each). The V and J ends lost 1 base and 2 bases respectively, with 10 bases between them. Germline CDR1 and CDR2: MGHRA and YSYEKL. This CDR3 region has 15 residues. CDR3 protein: CASSQVGDPTDTQYF. Here the CDR3 DNA reads TGCGCCAGCAGCCAAGTTGGGGACCCCACAGATACGCAGTATTTT.

The chain links TRBV19 to TRBJ1-1; 9 bases are shared with TRBD1. Germline V lookup: CDR1 LNHDA, CDR2 SQIVND (reference sequence). CDR3 length: 15 residues. The V segment lost 3 bases and the J segment 5 bases; nucleotides outside the gene matches: 7. The CDR3 region is CASSIDGTGTTEAFF. The CDR3 nucleotides are TGTGCCAGTAGTATTGATGGGACAGGGACGACTGAAGCTTTCTTT. Using reference TRBV19 and TRBJ1-1 for the parts outside the CDR3, the full variable domain is DGGITQSPKYLFRKEGQNVTLSCEQNLNHDAMYWYRQDPGQGLRLIYYSQIVNDFQKGDIAEGYSVSREKKESFPLTVTSAQKNPTAFYLCASSIDGTGTTEAFFGQGTRLTVV.

This clone appeared a few times. The genes are TRBV29-1 and TRBJ1-5, with 9 positions matching TRBD1. The CDR3 length is 13 residues. Germline V lookup: CDR1 SQVTM, CDR2 ANQGSEA. V was clipped by 6 bases and J by 3 bases; unmatched bases: 3. CDR3 nucleotide sequence: TGCAGCGTGGGACAGGGTTTCAATCAGCCCCAGCATTTT. It yields the protein CSVGQGFNQPQHF.

V is TRBV19 and J is TRBJ1-2; tentative D call: TRBD1 (5 bases). This CDR3 spans 13 amino acids. The ends were cut back, 7 bases at V and 8 bases at J, with 17 bases in the middle. Germline lookup yields CDR1 LNHDA and CDR2 SQIVND (reference sequence). The CDR3 is CASTGDRLEGYTF. CDR3 sequence (DNA): TGTGCCAGTACCGGGGACCGCTTAGAAGGCTACACCTTC.